The present entry profiles one T cell receptor beta chain with its context. Its specificity is not known. The data were obtained in a study of T cell responses to AZD1222 COVID-19 vaccine. General study results and limits: Vaccine-associated CD4 TCRs ranged over spike, dominating at 160-218 and 743-854. Nearly half of spike-specific TCRs reportedly go after variant regions that carry no mutations.

Trimming removed 7 bases at V and 13 bases at J, with 20 bases between. The CDR3 covers 12 residues. Germline CDR1 SNHLY, CDR2 FYNNEI. TCRdb's table, derived via immunoSEQ multiplex PCR, lists solely in-frame clones and lacks some. The sample carries under 150,000 clones, roughly 84% recorded once. The TCR originated in an adult in good health. Sequences were derived from peripheral blood, sampled on day 0 of AZD1222 vaccination. The rearrangement links TRBV2 to TRBJ2-7; perhaps TRBD2 as D (6 bases). Here the CDR3 reads CASTGAGRTGYF. CDR3 DNA sequence: TGTGCCAGCACCGGGGCAGGGAGGACCGGTTACTTC.